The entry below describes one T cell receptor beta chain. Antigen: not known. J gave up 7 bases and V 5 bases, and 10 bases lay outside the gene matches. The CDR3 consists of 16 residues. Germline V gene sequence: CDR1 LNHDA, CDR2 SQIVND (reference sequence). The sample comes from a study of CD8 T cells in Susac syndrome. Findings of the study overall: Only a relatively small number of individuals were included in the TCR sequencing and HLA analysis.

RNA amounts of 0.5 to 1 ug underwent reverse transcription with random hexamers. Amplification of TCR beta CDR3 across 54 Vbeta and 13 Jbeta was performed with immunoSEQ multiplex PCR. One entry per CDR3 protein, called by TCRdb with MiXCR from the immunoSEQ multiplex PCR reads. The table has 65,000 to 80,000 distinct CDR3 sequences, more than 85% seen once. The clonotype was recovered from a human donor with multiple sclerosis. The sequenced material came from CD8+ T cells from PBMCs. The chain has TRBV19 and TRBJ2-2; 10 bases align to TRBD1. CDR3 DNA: TGTGCCAGTAGTCCCCGAGGGGGACAGGGGCACGGGGAGCTGTTTTTT. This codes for CASSPRGGQGHGELFF.